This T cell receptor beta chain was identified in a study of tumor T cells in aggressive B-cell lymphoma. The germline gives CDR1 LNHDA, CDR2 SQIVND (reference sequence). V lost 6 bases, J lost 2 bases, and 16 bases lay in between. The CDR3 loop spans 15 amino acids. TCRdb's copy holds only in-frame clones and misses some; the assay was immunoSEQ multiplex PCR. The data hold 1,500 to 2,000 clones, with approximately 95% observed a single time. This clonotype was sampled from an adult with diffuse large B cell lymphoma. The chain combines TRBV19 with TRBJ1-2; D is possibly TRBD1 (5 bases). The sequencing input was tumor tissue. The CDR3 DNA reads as TGTGCCAGTAGCCCAACAGGAAAAGGAAACTATGGCTACACCTTC. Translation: CASSPTGKGNYGYTF.